This TCR beta chain was captured by sequencing in a study of cytotoxic CD8 clonotypes in ibrutinib-treated CLL. In the study overall: The patients comprised roughly 12 relapsed/refractory and about 15 treatment-naive cases, some 18 IGHV unmutated. Overall, approximately 25 responses were partial and 2 complete; following median roughly 62 months, 14 patients stayed remitted and approximately 12 progressed. Study-wide results and caveats: Before falling back toward baseline at progression, clonality had risen at the time of ibrutinib response.

Comments on this clone: Its antigen is as yet unknown.

Clones were read by immunoSEQ multiplex PCR, and TCRdb kept only the in-frame ones, dropping some. Of approximately 25,000 clones listed, 69% are singletons. Germline CDR1 and CDR2: KGHSH and LQKENI. This CDR3 contains 15 residues. Deletions cut 2 bases from V and 0 bases from J, with 8 bases between. This TCR was sampled from a human donor with chronic lymphocytic leukemia. Specimen: PBMCs, collected at disease progression, from a patient treated with ibrutinib. The chain is built from TRBV18 and TRBJ2-1; no definite D call. The CDR3 is CASSPTPLSYNEQFF. CDR3 bases: TGTGCCAGCTCACCAACTCCTCTCTCCTACAATGAGCAGTTCTTC.